These T cell receptor beta chains were read from a single sample in a study of vaccination and CD4 T cells after COVID-19. TCRdb used MiXCR to reprocess the PCR reads, holding one entry per CDR3 protein. The sample carries 5,000 to 7,000 distinct CDR3 sequences, 40% recorded once. Their antigen targets remain unknown. The specimen was CD4+ T cells from blood, cultured in vitro. Receptor source: a human donor in good health. Both conserved end residues are part of each CDR3. A D gene is named only where the DNA matches it firmly. Clone sizes are given selectively: once, few, many, or a class where the clone is expanded.

clone_size d_call j_call v_call cdr3_aa cdr3_nt
NA NA TRBJ1-1 TRBV7-8 CASSLAYWDIMNTEAFF TGTGCCAGCAGCTTAGCGTATTGGGACATTATGAACACTGAAGCTTTCTTT
NA NA TRBJ2-3 TRBV6-1 CASSPGTTTDTQYF TGTGCCAGCAGCCCCGGGACCACAACAGATACGCAGTATTTT
few NA TRBJ1-2 TRBV7-2 CASSLGEFPYGYTF TGTGCCAGCAGCTTAGGAGAATTTCCCTATGGCTACACCTTC
NA NA TRBJ1-2 TRBV5-4 CASSLGRNYGYTF TGTGCCAGCAGCTTGGGGAGGAACTATGGCTACACCTTC
NA NA TRBJ1-2 TRBV5-1 CASSPEGGYGYTF TGCGCCAGCAGCCCCGAGGGGGGCTATGGCTACACCTTC
once NA TRBJ1-5 TRBV5-8 CASSLRAFNQPQHF TGTGCCAGCAGCTTACGAGCTTTCAATCAGCCCCAGCATTTT
NA NA TRBJ2-6 TRBV6-5 CASSYSILSGANVLTF TGTGCCAGCAGTTACTCGATCCTCTCTGGGGCCAACGTCCTGACTTTC
NA TRBD1 TRBJ2-2 TRBV6-1 CASSDRVEQTGELFF TGTGCCAGCTCCGACAGGGTCGAACAGACCGGGGAGCTGTTTTTT
few NA TRBJ2-1 TRBV20-1 CSAREKLRRGLWNEQFF TGCAGTGCTAGGGAGAAGCTGAGGAGGGGGCTGTGGAATGAGCAGTTCTTC
NA NA TRBJ1-2 TRBV20-1 CSAMGTPEIGYTF TGCAGTGCTATGGGGACGCCTGAGATTGGCTACACCTTC
few NA TRBJ2-1 TRBV6-1 CASRLNRASQWDEQFF TGTGCCAGCAGACTCAACCGGGCCTCACAATGGGATGAGCAGTTCTTC
few TRBD1 TRBJ1-1 TRBV20-1 CSASVGQGNTEAFF TGCAGTGCTAGCGTCGGACAGGGGAACACTGAAGCTTTCTTT
NA TRBD1 TRBJ2-7 TRBV12-3/TRBV12-4 CASSLVQGASYEQYF TGTGCCAGCAGTTTAGTTCAGGGGGCGTCCTACGAGCAGTACTTC
few TRBD1 TRBJ1-5 TRBV20-1 CSARARSTGTFQPQHF TGCAGTGCTAGAGCACGCTCGACAGGGACTTTCCAGCCCCAGCATTTT
large NA TRBJ1-1 TRBV6-5 CASSSAAGRYTEAFF TGTGCCAGCAGTTCCGCGGCTGGTCGTTACACTGAAGCTTTCTTT
few NA TRBJ1-2 TRBV24-1 CATSDYQGSGYTF TGTGCCACCAGTGATTACCAGGGAAGTGGCTACACCTTC
NA TRBD1 TRBJ1-2 TRBV19 CASTPSWRGQGYTF TGTGCCAGTACCCCCTCCTGGAGGGGGCAAGGCTACACCTTC
NA TRBD1 TRBJ1-2 TRBV7-3 CASSQGQGGYGYTF TGTGCCAGCAGTCAAGGACAGGGGGGCTATGGCTACACCTTC